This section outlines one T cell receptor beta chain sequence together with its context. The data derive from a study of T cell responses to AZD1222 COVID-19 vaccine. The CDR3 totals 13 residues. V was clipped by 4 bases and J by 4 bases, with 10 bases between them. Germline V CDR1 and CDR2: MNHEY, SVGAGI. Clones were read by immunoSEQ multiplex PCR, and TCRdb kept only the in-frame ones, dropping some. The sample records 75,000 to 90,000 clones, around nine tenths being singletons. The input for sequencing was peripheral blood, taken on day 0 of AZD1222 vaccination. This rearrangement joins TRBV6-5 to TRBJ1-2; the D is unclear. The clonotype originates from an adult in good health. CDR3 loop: CASSSTAFYGYTF. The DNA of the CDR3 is TGTGCCAGCAGTTCTACAGCTTTCTATGGCTACACCTTC.